This T cell receptor beta chain was found in a study of blood T cell repertoires in COVID-19. The CDR3 runs 17 residues. V lost 0 bases, J lost 2 bases, and 9 bases stayed unmatched. Germline V lookup: CDR1 LGHNT, CDR2 FRNRAP. Sequenced by immunoSEQ multiplex PCR; TCRdb stores in-frame clones only, minus some. The sample includes 350,000 to 400,000 clones, around 88% seen only once; the top ten take around 7.5%. The sequence derives from a woman between 55 and 75 years old with COVID-19, enrolled during active disease. The specimen sequenced was peripheral blood. The rearrangement joins TRBV12-5 to TRBJ2-7, with 8 bases that match TRBD1. The CDR3 protein is CASGLVWDRTGPYEQYF. The CDR3 DNA follows: TGTGCTAGTGGTTTGGTATGGGACAGGACTGGACCCTACGAGCAGTACTTC.